This T cell receptor (beta chain) appears in the sequencing data of a study of T cells in Graves' hyperthyroidism and ophthalmopathy. Study at large: Before any treatment, at initial diagnosis, peripheral blood was collected. Points from the study as a whole: The majority of expanded thyroid clonotypes above 0.001 also appeared in blood.

This clonotype was seen many times. As yet, its antigen is unknown. Lactation, pregnancy, other autoimmune disease or uncontrolled infection led to exclusion of patients. Every diagnosis used clinical symptoms, serum thyroxine and TRAb, thyroid ultrasound and orbital computed tomography. Regions amplified from RNA transcripts were the TCR beta CDR3 regions. The study used the HTBI primer set for a first-round RT-PCR of the TCR CDR3. One entry per CDR3 protein results from TCRdb running MiXCR on the multiplex PCR reads. The data show around 390,000 distinct CDR3 sequences, with 13% to 15% seen just once and around 20% held by the top ten. This CDR3 is built from 17 residues. CDR1 and CDR2 from the germline V gene are SGHTA and FQGTGA. V trimming: 5 bases; J trimming: 5 bases; junction bases outside the gene matches: 8.

Sequenced input: blood. The chain couples TRBV7-3 to TRBJ2-2; 13 nucleotides line up with TRBD2. The receptor comes from a woman under 40 with Graves' ophthalmopathy. CDR3 loop: CASSPTPGLAGTGELFF. The CDR3 DNA reads TGTGCCAGCAGCCCTACTCCGGGACTAGCGGGGACCGGGGAGCTGTTTTTT.